Shown below are 4 T cell receptor beta chains from a single sample sequenced in a study of T cells in Graves' hyperthyroidism and ophthalmopathy. TCR beta CDR3 region amplification was performed from RNA transcripts. The TCR CDR3 first-round RT-PCR relied on the HTBI primer set. TCRdb used MiXCR to reprocess the multiplex PCR reads, holding one entry per CDR3 protein. Among 300,000 to 400,000 distinct CDR3 sequences listed, around a sixth were seen once. Sequences were obtained from blood. The receptors were gathered from a woman between 45 and 65 years old with Graves' hyperthyroidism.

The chain is built from TRBV5-4 and TRBJ1-2; maybe TRBD1 (5 bases). The CDR3 totals 15 residues. V dropped 4 bases and J dropped 0 bases, with 13 bases sitting between them. Germline V gives CDR1 SGHNT, CDR2 YYREEE (reference sequence). Here the CDR3 reads CASSQRDGANYGYTF. The DNA of the CDR3 is TGTGCCAGCAGCCAGAGGGACGGAGCTAACTATGGCTACACCTTC.

This clonotype was counted many times. This chain uses TRBV7-9 with TRBJ1-1; the D is unclear. Germline loops: CDR1 SEHNR, CDR2 FQNEAQ (reference sequence). The CDR3 runs 15 residues. Trimming left V 2 bases short and J 1 base short, with 11 bases between. CDR3 amino acids: CASSLSKDPNTEAFF. In DNA form, the CDR3 reads TGTGCCAGCAGCTTATCGAAAGACCCGAACACTGAAGCTTTCTTT.

This clonotype came up a few times. The V call is TRBV5-6, the J call TRBJ2-2, with a tentative D call TRBD2 (5 bases). From germline, CDR1 is SGHDT and CDR2 YYEEEE. This CDR3 spans 13 amino acids. V was pared by 0 bases and J by 5 bases, with 5 bases between. The CDR3 DNA reads TGTGCCAGCAGCTTGGGGAGGACCGGGGAGCTGTTTTTT. Residues: CASSLGRTGELFF.

This CDR3 is CASSVAAGPSYEQYF. CDR3 sequence (DNA): TGTGCCAGCAGCGTAGCTGCGGGACCCTCCTACGAGCAGTACTTC. The chain has TRBV9 and TRBJ2-7; weak D call: TRBD2 (6 bases). Germline CDR1 is SGDLS and CDR2 is YYNGEE. The CDR3 has 15 amino acids. The V end lost 0 bases, the J end lost 0 bases, and 10 bases lay between the germline ends.